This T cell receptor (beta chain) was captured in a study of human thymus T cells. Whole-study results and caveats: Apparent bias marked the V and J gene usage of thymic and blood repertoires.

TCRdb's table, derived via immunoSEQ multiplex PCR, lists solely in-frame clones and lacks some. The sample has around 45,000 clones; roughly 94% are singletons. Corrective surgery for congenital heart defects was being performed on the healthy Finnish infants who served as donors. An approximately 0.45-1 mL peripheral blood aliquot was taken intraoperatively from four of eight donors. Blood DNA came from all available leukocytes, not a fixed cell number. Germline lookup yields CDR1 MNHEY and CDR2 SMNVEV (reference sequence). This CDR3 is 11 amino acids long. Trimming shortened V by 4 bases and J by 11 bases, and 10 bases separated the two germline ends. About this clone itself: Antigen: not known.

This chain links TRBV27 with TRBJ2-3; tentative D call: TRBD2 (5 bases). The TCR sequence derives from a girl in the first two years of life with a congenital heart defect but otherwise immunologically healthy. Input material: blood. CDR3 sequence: CASSSRGQQYF. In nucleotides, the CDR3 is TGTGCCAGCAGTTCCCGAGGGCAGCAGTATTTT.